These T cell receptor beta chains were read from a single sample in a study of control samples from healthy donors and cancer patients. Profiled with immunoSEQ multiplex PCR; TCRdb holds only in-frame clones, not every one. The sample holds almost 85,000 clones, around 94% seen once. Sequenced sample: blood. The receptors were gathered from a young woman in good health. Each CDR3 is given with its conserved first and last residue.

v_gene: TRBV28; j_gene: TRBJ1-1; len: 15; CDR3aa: CASSLQGKGNTEAFF
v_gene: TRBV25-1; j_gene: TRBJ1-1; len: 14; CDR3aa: CASSGFDRATEAFF
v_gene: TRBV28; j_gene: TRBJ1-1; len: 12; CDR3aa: CASKSGVTEAFF
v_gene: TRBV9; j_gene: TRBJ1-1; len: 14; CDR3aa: CASSVAGLGTEAFF
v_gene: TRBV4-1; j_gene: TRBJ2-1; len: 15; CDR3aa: CASSPGLAGANEQFF
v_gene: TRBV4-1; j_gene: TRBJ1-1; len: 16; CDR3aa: CASSPRERDGNTEAFF
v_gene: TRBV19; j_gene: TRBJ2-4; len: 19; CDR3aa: CASTRYSGQGRGSKNIQYF
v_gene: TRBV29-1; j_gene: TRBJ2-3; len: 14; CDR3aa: CSARPTGGGYTQYF
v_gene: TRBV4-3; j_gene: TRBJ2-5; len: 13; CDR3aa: CASSQDYQETQYF
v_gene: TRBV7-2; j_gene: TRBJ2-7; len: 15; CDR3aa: CASSLGRAIYYEQYF
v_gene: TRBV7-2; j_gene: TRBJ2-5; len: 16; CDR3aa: CASSFLTGRAGETQYF
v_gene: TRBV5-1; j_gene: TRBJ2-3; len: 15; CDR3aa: CASSWEWTGLDTQYF
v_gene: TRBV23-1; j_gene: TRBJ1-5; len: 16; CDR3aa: CASSRATGDRHQPQHF
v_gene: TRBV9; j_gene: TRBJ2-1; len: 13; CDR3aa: CASSGGLAGTEFF
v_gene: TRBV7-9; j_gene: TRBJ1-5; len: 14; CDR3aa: CASSLSSGNQPQHF
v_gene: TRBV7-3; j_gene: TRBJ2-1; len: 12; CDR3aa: CASSSISDEQFF
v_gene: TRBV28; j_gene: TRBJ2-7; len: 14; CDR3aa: CASSSSSLNYEQYF
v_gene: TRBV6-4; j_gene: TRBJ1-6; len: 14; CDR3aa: CASSDRAGLSPLHF
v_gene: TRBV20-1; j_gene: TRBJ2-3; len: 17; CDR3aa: CSASDTSGRWGTDTQYF
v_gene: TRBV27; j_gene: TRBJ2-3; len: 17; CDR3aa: CASSLYFPGLAGDTQYF
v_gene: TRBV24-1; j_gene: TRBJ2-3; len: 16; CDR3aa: CATSAGRTQRTDTQYF
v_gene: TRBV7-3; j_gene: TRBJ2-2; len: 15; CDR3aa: CASSSTGTDTGELFF
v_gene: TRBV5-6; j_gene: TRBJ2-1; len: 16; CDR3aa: CASSTRSGTVYNEQFF
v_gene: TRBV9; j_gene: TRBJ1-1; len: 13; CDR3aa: CASSVDWETEAFF
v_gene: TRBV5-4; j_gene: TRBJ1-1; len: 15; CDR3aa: CASSLVGAPNTEAFF
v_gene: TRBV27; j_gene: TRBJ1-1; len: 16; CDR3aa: CASSPLVIRTDTEAFF
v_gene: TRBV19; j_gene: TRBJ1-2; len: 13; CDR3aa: CASSPRAGNGYTF
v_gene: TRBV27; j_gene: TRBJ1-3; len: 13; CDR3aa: CASRPEHGNTLYF
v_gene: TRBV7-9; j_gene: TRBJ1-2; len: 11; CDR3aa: CASSLALGYTF
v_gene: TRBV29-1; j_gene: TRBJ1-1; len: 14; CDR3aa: CSVETGRGYTEAFF
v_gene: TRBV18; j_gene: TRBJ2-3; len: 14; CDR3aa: CASSPDRGADTQYF
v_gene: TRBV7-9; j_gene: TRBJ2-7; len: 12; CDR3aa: CASSPGTGEQYF
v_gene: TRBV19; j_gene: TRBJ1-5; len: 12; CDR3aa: CASSWVGQPQHF
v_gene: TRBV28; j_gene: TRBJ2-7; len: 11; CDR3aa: CASSLRQGQYF
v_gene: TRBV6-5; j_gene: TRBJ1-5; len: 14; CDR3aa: CASSRGQGDQPQHF
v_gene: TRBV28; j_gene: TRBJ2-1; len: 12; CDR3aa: CASSATGDEQFF
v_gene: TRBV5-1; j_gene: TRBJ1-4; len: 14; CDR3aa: CASTLDAGTQKLFF
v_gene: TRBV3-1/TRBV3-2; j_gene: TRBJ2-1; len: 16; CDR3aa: CASSQGSTHSYNEQFF
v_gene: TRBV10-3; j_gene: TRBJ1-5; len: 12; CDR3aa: CAIRGSNQPQHF
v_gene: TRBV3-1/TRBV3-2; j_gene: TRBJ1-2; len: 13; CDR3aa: CASSLNDRGGYTF
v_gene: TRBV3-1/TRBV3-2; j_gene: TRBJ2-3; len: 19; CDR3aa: CASSQDERGWTLSTDTQYF
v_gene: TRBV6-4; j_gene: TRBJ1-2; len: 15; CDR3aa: CASSVGLHGTDGYTF
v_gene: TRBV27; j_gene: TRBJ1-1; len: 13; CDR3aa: CASSLQRNTEAFF
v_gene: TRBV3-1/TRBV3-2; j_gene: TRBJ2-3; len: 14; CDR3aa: CASSQAHSTDTQYF
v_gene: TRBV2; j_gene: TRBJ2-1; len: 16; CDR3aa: CASRAWTSGIGHEQFF
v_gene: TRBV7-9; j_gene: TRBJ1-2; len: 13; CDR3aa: CASRGTAIYGYTF